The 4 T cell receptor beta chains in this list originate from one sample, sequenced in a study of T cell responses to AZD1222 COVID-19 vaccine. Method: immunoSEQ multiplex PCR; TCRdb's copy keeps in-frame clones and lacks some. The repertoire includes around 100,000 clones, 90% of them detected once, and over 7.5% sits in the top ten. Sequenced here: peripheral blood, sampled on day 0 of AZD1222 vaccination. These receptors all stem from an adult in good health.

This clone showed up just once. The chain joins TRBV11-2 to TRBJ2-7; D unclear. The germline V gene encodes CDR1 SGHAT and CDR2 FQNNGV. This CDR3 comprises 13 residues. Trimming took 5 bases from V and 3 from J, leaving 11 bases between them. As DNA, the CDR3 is TGTGCCAGCAGCCCAACGACACTCTACGAGCAGTACTTC. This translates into CASSPTTLYEQYF.

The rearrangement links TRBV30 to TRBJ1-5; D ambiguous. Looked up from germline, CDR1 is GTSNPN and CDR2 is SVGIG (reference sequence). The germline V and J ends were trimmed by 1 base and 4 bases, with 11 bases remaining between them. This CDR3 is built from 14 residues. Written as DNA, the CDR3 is TGTGCCTGGAGTGCTGGGAACGCTAATCAGCCCCAGCATTTT. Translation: CAWSAGNANQPQHF. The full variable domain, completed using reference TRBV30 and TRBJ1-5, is SQTIHQWPATLVQPVGSPLSLECTVEGTSNPNLYWYRQAAGRGLQLLFYSVGIGQISSEVPQNLSASRPQDRQFILSSKKLLLSDSGFYLCAWSAGNANQPQHFGDGTRLSIL.

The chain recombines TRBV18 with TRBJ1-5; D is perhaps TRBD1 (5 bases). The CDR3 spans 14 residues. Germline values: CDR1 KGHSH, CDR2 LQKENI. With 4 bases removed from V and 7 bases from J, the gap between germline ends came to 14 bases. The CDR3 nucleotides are TGTGCCAGCTCACGCGTCGCGGGGCGGCAGCCCCAGCATTTT. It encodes CASSRVAGRQPQHF.

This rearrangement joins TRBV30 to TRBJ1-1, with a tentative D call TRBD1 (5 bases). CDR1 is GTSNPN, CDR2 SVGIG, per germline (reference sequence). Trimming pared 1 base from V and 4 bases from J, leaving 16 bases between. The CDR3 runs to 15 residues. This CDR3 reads CAWSGQGFRATEAFF. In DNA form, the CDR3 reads TGTGCCTGGAGTGGTCAGGGCTTTAGGGCCACTGAAGCTTTCTTT.